This T cell receptor beta chain was found in a study of T-cell memory formation after mild COVID-19. As for the study in general: TCR clusters were mostly confined to one donor each.

Comment on this clonotype: As yet, its antigen is unknown.

TCRdb re-called the 5' RACE reads through MiXCR, storing one row per CDR3 protein. This repertoire shows hundreds of thousands of distinct CDR3 sequences, just over 15% found once; its top ten account for 2% to 2.5%. The V end was cut by 0 bases, the J end by 2 bases, with 14 bases between. The CDR3 contains 15 residues. Germline CDR1 DFQATT, CDR2 SNEGSKA (reference sequence). Study-wide results and limits: Contracting clones localized mainly to CM and EM when CD4+ and mainly to EMRA when CD8+. Within pre-infection memory, some responding clones were found, suggesting cross-reactive memory joined.

The sample taken for sequencing was PBMCs or a T cell subset sorted from them (not recorded which). The receptor was derived from an adult woman who had mild COVID-19 (a few samples of this study predate the infection). Cell type and time point are not known. V gene TRBV20-1 combines with J gene TRBJ2-7, with D maybe TRBD1 (5 bases). The CDR3, as DNA: TGCAGTGCTAGAGATCGAATTGGGGCACCCTACGAGCAGTACTTC. This codes for CSARDRIGAPYEQYF.